This record looks at one TCR beta chain sequence and its context. Its antigen is still unknown. This entry is derived from a study of T cell repertoires in cytomegalovirus infection. CDR3 length: 14 residues. CDR1 is SGHVS and CDR2 is FQNEAQ in the germline V gene. V gave up 6 bases and J gave up 4 bases, with 15 bases separating them. Study-wide findings and caveats: HLA-C-restricted CMV clonotypes gave the most frequent clonotype in two of eight donors.

TCRdb reprocessed the reads via MiXCR and lists one record per CDR3 protein. Seen here are about half a million distinct CDR3 sequences, approximately 42% observed once, and the top ten hold roughly two fifths. This rearrangement joins TRBV7-8 to TRBJ1-2; TRBD1 is a possible D gene (5 bases). The sequence came from a human donor in good health (CMV status not recorded). Some clones in this sample may be carry-over from other donors' samples. Sample: cultured PBMCs, taken from culture after CMV antigen stimulation. The CDR3 region is CASRSVTAVYGYTF. Written as DNA, the CDR3 is TGTGCCAGCAGGTCTGTGACAGCAGTCTATGGCTACACCTTC.